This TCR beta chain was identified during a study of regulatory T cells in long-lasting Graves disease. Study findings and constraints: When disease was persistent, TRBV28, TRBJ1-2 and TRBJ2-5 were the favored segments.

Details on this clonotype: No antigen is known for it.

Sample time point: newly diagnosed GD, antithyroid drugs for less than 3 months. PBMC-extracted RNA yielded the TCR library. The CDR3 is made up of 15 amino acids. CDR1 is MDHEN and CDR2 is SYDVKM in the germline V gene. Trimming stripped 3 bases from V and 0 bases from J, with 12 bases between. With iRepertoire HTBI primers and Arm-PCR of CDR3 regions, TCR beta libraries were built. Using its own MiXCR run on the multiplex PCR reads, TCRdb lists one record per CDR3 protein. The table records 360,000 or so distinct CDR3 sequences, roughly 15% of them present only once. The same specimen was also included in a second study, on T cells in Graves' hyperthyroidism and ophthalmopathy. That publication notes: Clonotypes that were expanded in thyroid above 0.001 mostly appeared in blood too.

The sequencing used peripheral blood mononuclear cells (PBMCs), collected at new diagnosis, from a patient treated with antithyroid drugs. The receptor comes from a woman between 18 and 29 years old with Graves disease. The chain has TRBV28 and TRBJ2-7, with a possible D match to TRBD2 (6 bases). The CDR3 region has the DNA TGTGCCAGCAGTTTTCCCGCCGGGGGCTCCTACGAGCAGTACTTC. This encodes CASSFPAGGSYEQYF.